This record looks at one T cell receptor (beta chain) sequence and its context. Its target is not known. The source of the sample is a study of STAT5B mutations in CD4+ large granular lymphocyte leukemia. Study conclusions and caveats: 8/27 top patient clones versus 2/35 control clones were TRBV06-family.

Sequencing was performed with immunoSEQ multiplex PCR; in TCRdb, only in-frame clones are kept and a portion is missing. The sample contains 30,000 to 35,000 clones, about 91% of which appear only once. Germline V lookup: CDR1 MNHEY, CDR2 SVGAGI. The CDR3 runs to 14 residues. The V gene lost 8 bases and the J gene lost 6 bases, with 16 bases spanning the gap. The chain uses TRBV6-5 and TRBJ2-2; D is perhaps TRBD2 (6 bases). The sequenced sample consisted of CD4+ T cells from blood buffy coats. The sequence came from a human donor in good health. CDR3 coding DNA: TGTGCCAGCTGCCGGGGGTCTGGGTCCGGGGAGCTGTTTTTT. Protein product: CASCRGSGSGELFF.